This T cell receptor beta chain came from a study of T cell responses to AZD1222 COVID-19 vaccine. The CDR3 runs to 15 residues. TCRdb's table, derived via immunoSEQ multiplex PCR, lists solely in-frame clones and lacks some. This sample has approximately 110,000 clones, with 85% to 90% found just once. The sequenced sample was peripheral blood, obtained on day 0 of AZD1222 vaccination. This chain uses TRBV1 with TRBJ2-1; whether TRBD2, the table's D call, matches the DNA was not checked. TRBV1 is listed as a pseudogene. The receptor was derived from an adult in good health. This CDR3 reads CTSSQGTSGGNEQFF. For the CDR3, the DNA is TGCACCAGCAGCCAAGGGACTAGCGGGGGGAATGAGCAGTTCTTC.